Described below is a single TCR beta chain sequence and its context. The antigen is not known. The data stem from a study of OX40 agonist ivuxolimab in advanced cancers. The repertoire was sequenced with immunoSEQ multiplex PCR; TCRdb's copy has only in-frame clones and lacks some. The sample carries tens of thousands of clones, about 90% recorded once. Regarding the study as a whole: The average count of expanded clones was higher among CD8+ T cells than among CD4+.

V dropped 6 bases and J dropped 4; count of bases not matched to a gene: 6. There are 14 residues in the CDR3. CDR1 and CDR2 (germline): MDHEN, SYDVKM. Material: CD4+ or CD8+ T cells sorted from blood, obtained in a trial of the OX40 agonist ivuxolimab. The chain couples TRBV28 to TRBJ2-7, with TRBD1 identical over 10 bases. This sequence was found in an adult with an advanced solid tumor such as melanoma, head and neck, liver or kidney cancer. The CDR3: CASRPTGGSYEQYF. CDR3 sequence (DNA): TGTGCCAGCAGACCGACAGGGGGCTCGTACGAGCAGTACTTC.